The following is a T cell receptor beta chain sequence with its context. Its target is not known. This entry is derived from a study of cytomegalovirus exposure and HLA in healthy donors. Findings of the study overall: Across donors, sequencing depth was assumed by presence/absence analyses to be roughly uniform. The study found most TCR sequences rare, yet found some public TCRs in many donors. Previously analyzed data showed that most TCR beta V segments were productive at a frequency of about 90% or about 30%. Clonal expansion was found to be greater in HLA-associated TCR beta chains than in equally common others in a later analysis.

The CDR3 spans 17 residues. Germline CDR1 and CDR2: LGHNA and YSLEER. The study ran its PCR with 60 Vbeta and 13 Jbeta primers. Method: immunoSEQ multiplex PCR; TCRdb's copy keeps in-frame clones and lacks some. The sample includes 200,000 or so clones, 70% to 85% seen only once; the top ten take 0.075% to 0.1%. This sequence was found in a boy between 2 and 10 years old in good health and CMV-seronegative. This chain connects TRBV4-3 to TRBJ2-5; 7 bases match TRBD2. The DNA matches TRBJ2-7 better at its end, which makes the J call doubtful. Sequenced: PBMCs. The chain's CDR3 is CASSQEGGAGVSYEQYF. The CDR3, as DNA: TGCGCCAGCAGCCAAGAAGGCGGGGCGGGGGTTTCCTACGAGCAGTACTTC.